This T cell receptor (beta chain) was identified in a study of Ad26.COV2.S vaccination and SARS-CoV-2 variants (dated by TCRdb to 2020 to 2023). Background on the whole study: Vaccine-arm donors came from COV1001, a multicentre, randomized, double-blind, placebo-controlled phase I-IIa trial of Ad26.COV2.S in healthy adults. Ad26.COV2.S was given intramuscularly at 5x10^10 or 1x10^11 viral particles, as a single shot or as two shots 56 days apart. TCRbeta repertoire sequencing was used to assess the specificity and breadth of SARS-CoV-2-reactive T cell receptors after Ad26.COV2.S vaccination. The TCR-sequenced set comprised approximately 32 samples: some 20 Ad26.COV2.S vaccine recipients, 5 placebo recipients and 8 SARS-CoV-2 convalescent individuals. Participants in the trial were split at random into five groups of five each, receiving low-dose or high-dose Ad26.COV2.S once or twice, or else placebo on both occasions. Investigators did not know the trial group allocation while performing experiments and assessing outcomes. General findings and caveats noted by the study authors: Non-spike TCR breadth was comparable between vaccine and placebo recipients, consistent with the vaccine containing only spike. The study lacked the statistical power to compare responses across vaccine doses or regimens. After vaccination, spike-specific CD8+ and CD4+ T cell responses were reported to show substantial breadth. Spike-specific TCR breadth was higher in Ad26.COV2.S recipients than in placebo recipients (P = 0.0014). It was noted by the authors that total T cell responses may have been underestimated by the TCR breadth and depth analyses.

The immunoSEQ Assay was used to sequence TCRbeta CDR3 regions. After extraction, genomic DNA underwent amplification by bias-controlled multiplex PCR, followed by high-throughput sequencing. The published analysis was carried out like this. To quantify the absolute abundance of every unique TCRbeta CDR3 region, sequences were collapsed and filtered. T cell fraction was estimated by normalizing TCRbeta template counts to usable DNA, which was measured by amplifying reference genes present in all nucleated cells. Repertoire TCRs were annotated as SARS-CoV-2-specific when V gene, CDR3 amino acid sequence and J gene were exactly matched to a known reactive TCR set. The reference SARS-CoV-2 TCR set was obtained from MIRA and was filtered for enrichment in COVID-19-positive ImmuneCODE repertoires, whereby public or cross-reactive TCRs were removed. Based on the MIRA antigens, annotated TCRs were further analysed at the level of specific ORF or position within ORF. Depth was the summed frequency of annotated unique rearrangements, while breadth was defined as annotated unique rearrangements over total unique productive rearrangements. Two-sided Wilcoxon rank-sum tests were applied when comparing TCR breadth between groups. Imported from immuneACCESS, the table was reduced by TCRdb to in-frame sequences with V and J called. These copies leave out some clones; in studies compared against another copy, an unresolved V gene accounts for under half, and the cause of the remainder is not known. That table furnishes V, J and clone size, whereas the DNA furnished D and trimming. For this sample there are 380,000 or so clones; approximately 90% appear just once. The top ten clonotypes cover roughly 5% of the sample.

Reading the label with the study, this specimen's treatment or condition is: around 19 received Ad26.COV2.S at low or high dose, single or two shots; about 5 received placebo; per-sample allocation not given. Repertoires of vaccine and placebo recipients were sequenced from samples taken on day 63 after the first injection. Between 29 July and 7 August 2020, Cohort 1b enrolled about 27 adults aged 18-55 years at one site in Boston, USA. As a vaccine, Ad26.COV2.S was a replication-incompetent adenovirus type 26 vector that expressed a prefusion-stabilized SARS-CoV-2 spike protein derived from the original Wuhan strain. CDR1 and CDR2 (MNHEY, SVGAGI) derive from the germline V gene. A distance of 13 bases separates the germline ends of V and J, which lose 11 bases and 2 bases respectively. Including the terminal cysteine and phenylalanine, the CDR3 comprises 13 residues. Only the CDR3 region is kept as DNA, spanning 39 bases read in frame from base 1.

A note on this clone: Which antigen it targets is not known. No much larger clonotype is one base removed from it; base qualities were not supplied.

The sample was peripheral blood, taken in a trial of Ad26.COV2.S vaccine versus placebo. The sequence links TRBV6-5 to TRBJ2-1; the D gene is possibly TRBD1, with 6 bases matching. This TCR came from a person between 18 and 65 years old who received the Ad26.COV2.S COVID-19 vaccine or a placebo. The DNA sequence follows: TGTGCCGGCCGGGACACCCCCTACAATGAGCAGTTCTTC. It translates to CAGRDTPYNEQFF.